This TCR beta chain was sequenced in a study of T cells in Graves' hyperthyroidism and ophthalmopathy. Across the study: Upon initial diagnosis and before any treatment, peripheral blood was collected. The study's findings and limits: Within blood appeared most thyroid clonotypes that had expanded above 0.001.

Amplification targeted TCR beta CDR3 regions from RNA transcripts. An initial round of RT-PCR targeting the TCR CDR3 relied on the HTBI primer set. TCRdb recomputed calls from the multiplex PCR reads with MiXCR, one row per CDR3 protein. The sample has hundreds of thousands of distinct CDR3 sequences; 16% are singletons. The CDR3 has 12 residues. CDR1 is SQVTM and CDR2 is ANQGSEA in the germline V gene. Trimming took 3 bases from V and 12 from J, leaving 15 bases between them. Absent ophthalmopathy progression within 18 months defined stable Graves' hyperthyroidism. The PBMCs were sourced from fresh peripheral blood (more than 8.5 ml). This clonotype was observed a few times. The antigen is unknown.

The source of this sequence is a woman aged 18-29 years with Graves' hyperthyroidism. What was sequenced was blood. The chain carries TRBV29-1 and TRBJ2-1, with D possibly matching TRBD2 (6 bases). The CDR3 is CSVERRDGGQFF. In DNA, the CDR3 is TGCAGCGTTGAGAGGAGGGACGGAGGGCAGTTCTTC.